This entry describes one T cell receptor (beta chain). Thyroid surgery took place with no prior treatment in any patient. The entry originates in a study of metastatic and nonmetastatic thyroid tumors. The CDR3 contains 17 residues. Looked up from germline, CDR1 is MGHRA and CDR2 is YSYEKL. V lost 1 base, J lost 4 bases, and 10 bases stayed unmatched. TCRdb reassembled clones from the PCR reads with MiXCR. This table has more than 35,000 clones, approximately 18% appearing once. The clonotype was recovered from a male donor with papillary thyroid cancer or a benign thyroid nodule (not recorded which). Some clones in this sample may be carry-over from other donors' samples. The sequenced sample was blood. This chain uses TRBV4-1 with TRBJ2-7, with 10 bases lining up with TRBD1. The CDR3: CASSQGTGTGVRYEQYF. CDR3 nucleotides: TGCGCCAGCAGCCAAGGAACCGGGACAGGGGTGCGGTACGAGCAGTACTTC.